A selection of T cell receptor beta chains follows, all from one sample in a study of blood T cell repertoires in COVID-19. Clones were sequenced by immunoSEQ multiplex PCR, and TCRdb holds only the in-frame ones, with some missing. This repertoire shows 150,000 to 200,000 clones, around nine tenths found once; its top ten account for approximately 2.1%. The source material was peripheral blood. Every receptor here comes from a man between 65 and 79 years old with active or convalescent COVID-19. Both conserved end residues are part of each CDR3. D genes are given only for firm matches. The size field is filled for only some rows; it gives once, few, many or a size class.

>-|TRBV7-2|TRBJ1-5|-
TGTGCCAGCAGCCCGGACAGAGATAGCAATCAGCCCCAGCATTTT
CASSPDRDSNQPQHF
>-|TRBV15|TRBJ1-6|-
TGTGCCACCAGCAGACCCCTTACAGGGATTCACTCACCCCTCCACTTT
CATSRPLTGIHSPLHF
>TRBD2|TRBV18|TRBJ2-3|-
TGTGCCAGCGAAGGGACTAGCGGGAGCATCGCAGATACGCAGTATTTT
CASEGTSGSIADTQYF
>TRBD2|TRBV6-2/TRBV6-3|TRBJ2-5|-
TGTGCCAGCAGCTTCGGACTAGCGGAGAGGAAGGGTCCAGAGACCCAGTACTTC
CASSFGLAERKGPETQYF
>TRBD2|TRBV3-1/TRBV3-2|TRBJ2-2|-
TGTGCCAGCAGCCAGCTCGGGAGGACCACCGGGGAGCTGTTTTTT
CASSQLGRTTGELFF
>TRBD2|TRBV3-1/TRBV3-2|TRBJ2-1|-
TGTGCCAGCAGCCCGGGCGGGAGAGGGAATGAGCAGTTCTTC
CASSPGGRGNEQFF
>TRBD1|TRBV18|TRBJ2-2|-
TGTGCCAGCTCACTCCGGGACAGGGTCCCCGAAGGGACCGGGGAGCTGTTTTTT
CASSLRDRVPEGTGELFF
>-|TRBV7-8|TRBJ2-3|-
TGTGCCAGCAGCTTAGCGCTTGGTAGCGTTAGCACAGATACGCAGTATTTT
CASSLALGSVSTDTQYF
>TRBD1|TRBV2|TRBJ2-7|-
TGTGCCAGCAGTATGACAGGGGGCGAGTACGAGCAGTACTTC
CASSMTGGEYEQYF
>TRBD1|TRBV28|TRBJ1-6|-
TGTGCCAGCCGCCACCGGACAGGAACCTATTCACCCCTCCACTTT
CASRHRTGTYSPLHF
>TRBD2|TRBV27|TRBJ2-1|once
TGTGCCAGCAGTTTTAGCGGGAGCTCCTACAATGAGCAGTTCTTC
CASSFSGSSYNEQFF
>TRBD2|TRBV9|TRBJ2-3|once
TGTGCCAGCAGCGGCAGAGAGCGGGGGGCCGCCCCTACGCAGTATTTT
CASSGRERGAAPTQYF
>TRBD1|TRBV28|TRBJ1-5|-
TGTGCCAGCAGCCCCGGGACAGGGAATGGTCAGCCCCAGCATTTT
CASSPGTGNGQPQHF
>-|TRBV6-5|TRBJ2-5|-
TGTGCCAGCAGTTACGGGTCACAGGGATTGGAGACCCAGTACTTC
CASSYGSQGLETQYF
>-|TRBV5-1|TRBJ2-2|-
TGCGCCAGCAGTCTCCCTCCAGGACAGCCGAACACCGGGGAGCTGTTTTTT
CASSLPPGQPNTGELFF
>TRBD1|TRBV18|TRBJ1-5|-
TGTGCCAGCTCACCATTGGGACAGAATCAGCCCCAGCATTTT
CASSPLGQNQPQHF
>-|TRBV14|TRBJ2-6|-
TGTGCCAGCAGCCAAGAATCGGTTTACTCTGGGGCCAACGTCCTGACTTTC
CASSQESVYSGANVLTF
>-|TRBV27|TRBJ1-4|-
TGTGCCAGCAGTTTGGTACAGGACACTAATGAAAAACTGTTTTTT
CASSLVQDTNEKLFF
>-|TRBV9|TRBJ2-3|-
TGTGCCAGCAGCGTAGCGTTCGATACGCAGTATTTT
CASSVAFDTQYF
>-|TRBV6-5|TRBJ2-2|-
TGTGCCAGCAGTTACTTTGCGGGGTCGAACACCGGGGAGCTGTTTTTT
CASSYFAGSNTGELFF
>-|TRBV2|TRBJ2-7|-
TGTGCCAGCAGTGATCGTCTTTACGAGCAGTACTTC
CASSDRLYEQYF
>-|TRBV5-6|TRBJ1-1|-
TGTGCCAGCAGCAGAGGACAAATAATGAACACTGAAGCTTTCTTT
CASSRGQIMNTEAFF
>-|TRBV7-2|TRBJ2-1|-
TGTGCCAGCAGTGCAGGTATCGATGAGCAGTTCTTC
CASSAGIDEQFF
>-|TRBV28|TRBJ1-4|-
TGTGCCAGCAATACCCTCCGAGGGCCCGGAGAAAAACTGTTTTTT
CASNTLRGPGEKLFF
>-|TRBV13|TRBJ1-5|-
TGTGCCAGCAGCTTACCAGGGGAGAATCAGCCCCAGCATTTT
CASSLPGENQPQHF
>-|TRBV27|TRBJ2-1|-
TGTGCCAGCAGTTTACCCCCCCTTGCCTACAATGAGCAGTTCTTC
CASSLPPLAYNEQFF
>TRBD2|TRBV7-8|TRBJ2-5|-
TGTGCCAGCAGCTTAGGAAGACTAGCGGGGCCCCAAGAGACCCAGTACTTC
CASSLGRLAGPQETQYF
>TRBD2|TRBV9|TRBJ2-3|-
TGTGCCAGCAGCGTAGGGACTAGCGGGGTCGGCACAGATACGCAGTATTTT
CASSVGTSGVGTDTQYF
>-|TRBV19|TRBJ2-2|-
TGTGCCAGTAGTTATCCAGGACACACAACCGGGGAGCTGTTTTTT
CASSYPGHTTGELFF
>TRBD1|TRBV30|TRBJ2-3|once
TGTGCCTGGACGAGACAGGGTTTAGATACGCAGTATTTT
CAWTRQGLDTQYF
>-|TRBV7-9|TRBJ1-3|-
TGTGCCAGCAGCTTAGCGACGCAGGGTCTTGGAAACACCATATATTTT
CASSLATQGLGNTIYF
>TRBD2|TRBV6-6|TRBJ2-7|-
TGTGCCAGCAGGTCAGGGACTAGCGACTACGAGCAGTACTTC
CASRSGTSDYEQYF
>-|TRBV6-5|TRBJ2-7|-
TGTGCCAGCGGAAGAGCTGACACGTACGAGCAGTACTTC
CASGRADTYEQYF
>-|TRBV7-9|TRBJ2-7|-
TGTGCCAGCAGCGGCCGGGACACTCGTAGGTACGAGCAGTACTTC
CASSGRDTRRYEQYF
>-|TRBV6-2/TRBV6-3|TRBJ2-3|-
TGTGCCAGCAGTTCCCTAGCCAATACGCAGTATTTT
CASSSLANTQYF
>TRBD1|TRBV15|TRBJ2-1|-
TGTGCCACCAGCAGAGGAGTGACAGGGCCAAATGAGCAGTTCTTC
CATSRGVTGPNEQFF
>TRBD1|TRBV7-2|TRBJ1-6|-
TGTGCCAGTGGCGGACAGGGTAATTCACCCCTCCACTTT
CASGGQGNSPLHF
>-|TRBV14|TRBJ1-6|-
TGTGCCAGCAGCCAAGATCGAGGGCGTCATTCACCCCTCCACTTT
CASSQDRGRHSPLHF
>TRBD2|TRBV5-4|TRBJ2-7|-
TGTGCCAGCAGCGCGACTAGCGGCCGATACGAGCAGTACTTC
CASSATSGRYEQYF
>-|TRBV6-1|TRBJ1-2|-
TGTGCCAGCAGTGAAGCTGGGACAATGGCTGGCTATGGCTACACCTTC
CASSEAGTMAGYGYTF
>TRBD1|TRBV5-1|TRBJ1-6|-
TGCGCCAGCAGCTTGGGTACAGGGGTAATTGGTTCACCCCTCCACTTT
CASSLGTGVIGSPLHF
>-|TRBV10-1|TRBJ1-5|-
TGCGCCAGCATCCCGCGTTTCTTGGTCCATCAGCCCCAGCATTTT
CASIPRFLVHQPQHF
>TRBD2|TRBV19|TRBJ2-3|-
TGTGCCAGTAGTAGCCTGAGCGGGGGGCTCCGGGATACGCAGTATTTT
CASSSLSGGLRDTQYF
>-|TRBV2|TRBJ1-6|-
TGTGCCAGCAGTTCTACAGGGTTTAATTCACCCCTCCACTTT
CASSSTGFNSPLHF